The 10 T cell receptor beta chains below were found in one sample sequenced in a study of cytomegalovirus exposure and HLA in healthy donors (dated by TCRdb to 2015 to 2018). The method was the immunoSEQ multiplex PCR assay. A mixture of 60 forward primers for TCR Vbeta segments and 13 reverse primers for TCR Jbeta segments was used in the multiplex PCR. The clones in this table, taken by TCRdb from immuneACCESS, are in-frame only. Not every clone is retained; where verified, under half of the shortfall comes from an unresolved V gene, and the cause of the rest is unknown. For this sample the table gives about 160,000 clones, of which around 60% were detected only once. Together, the top ten hold roughly 7% of the sample. Sequenced: PBMCs. These receptors all stem from a woman in her sixties in good health and CMV-seropositive.

This sequence joins TRBV19 and TRBJ2-1; 13 bases match TRBD2. Germline-derived CDR1 and CDR2 are LNHDA and SQIVND (reference sequence). V shed 6 bases, J shed 7 bases, and the junction held 6 bases outside the gene matches. CDR3 length: 15 residues. CDR3 amino acids: CASSRTSGSTNEQFF. The CDR3 coding sequence is TGTGCCAGTAGCAGGACTAGCGGGAGTACAAATGAGCAGTTCTTC.

In its sample, this clone was seen a few times. V is TRBV21-1 and J is TRBJ2-2; the table gives TRBD1 as D, unverified against the DNA. TRBV21-1 is given as a pseudogene. The CDR3 loop spans 15 amino acids. The CDR3 DNA is TGTGCCACTCCACAGGGGGCGCCGTACACCGGGGAGCTGTTTTTT. Protein: CATPQGAPYTGELFF.

Only a few counts were recorded for this clone. The chain carries TRBV20-1 and TRBJ2-7, with D tentatively TRBD1 (6 bases). The CDR3 contains 11 residues. Trimming left V 7 bases short and J 5 bases short, with 12 bases between. Germline CDR1 reads DFQATT; CDR2 reads SNEGSKA (reference sequence). The CDR3 protein is CSVQDRHEQYF. CDR3 DNA sequence: TGCAGTGTTCAAGACAGGCACGAGCAGTACTTC.

In its sample, this clone was seen a few times. The V and J genes are TRBV28 and TRBJ2-7, with 12 bases matching TRBD2. This CDR3 contains 14 residues. With V trimmed by 9 bases and J by 0 bases, 3 bases remained unmatched. From germline, CDR1 is MDHEN and CDR2 SYDVKM. DNA of the CDR3: TGTGCCAGTTTGGGACTAGCGGGCTCCTACGAGCAGTACTTC. Translated, it gives CASLGLAGSYEQYF.

The chain joins TRBV2 to TRBJ1-1, with 8 bases aligning to TRBD1. The CDR3 sequence is 13 residues long. Germline CDR1 is SNHLY and CDR2 is FYNNEI. Trimming at V came to 3 bases and at J to 8 bases, leaving 5 bases not matched to a gene. The chain's CDR3 is CASSEAGTGEAFF. The CDR3 region has the DNA TGTGCCAGCAGTGAGGCCGGGACAGGAGAAGCTTTCTTT.

CDR3 sequence (DNA): TGTGCCAGCTCACCACAAGACACTGAAGCTTTCTTT. The encoded protein is CASSPQDTEAFF. The chain uses TRBV2 and TRBJ1-1; D is undetermined. Per germline, CDR1 SNHLY and CDR2 FYNNEI. V lost 8 bases and J lost 3, with 10 bases in between. The CDR3 loop spans 12 amino acids.

The chain combines TRBV28 with TRBJ2-1, with TRBD2 matching over 7 bases. CDR3 length: 15 residues. V shed 5 bases and J 6 bases; nucleotides not matched to a gene: 10. Germline V lookup: CDR1 MDHEN, CDR2 SYDVKM. The CDR3 DNA sequence: TGTGCCAGCAGTCCTTCGACTAGCACCCCCAATGAGCAGTTCTTC. This codes for CASSPSTSTPNEQFF.

CDR3 in DNA: TGTGCCAGCTCACCAAGTCGGGACAGTAATGAAAAACTGTTTTTT. It translates to CASSPSRDSNEKLFF. V and J are TRBV18 and TRBJ1-4; 7 nucleotides line up with TRBD1. The germline gives CDR1 KGHSH, CDR2 LQKENI. Germline trimming cut 2 bases from V and 4 bases from J; bases unmatched to any gene: 4. The CDR3 sequence is 15 residues long. Based on the CDR3 plus reference TRBV18 and TRBJ1-4, the full variable domain is NAGVMQNPRHLVRRRGQEARLRCSPMKGHSHVYWYRQLPEEGLKFMVYLQKENIIDESGMPKERFSAEFPKEGPSILRIQQVVRGDSAAYFCASSPSRDSNEKLFFGSGTQLSVL.

This clone was seen more than once but under ten times. The chain is built from TRBV15 and TRBJ1-1; D may be TRBD1 (5 bases). V was clipped by 2 bases and J by 3 bases, with 19 bases between them. This CDR3 contains 17 residues. CDR1 is LNHNV, CDR2 YYDKDF, per germline (reference sequence). The CDR3 loop is CATSRSYLETVDTEAFF. CDR3 bases: TGTGCCACCAGCAGATCCTACCTGGAGACAGTTGACACTGAAGCTTTCTTT.

This clone was counted only a few times. The V and J genes are TRBV7-2 and TRBJ1-3; a possible D gene is TRBD1 (5 bases). This CDR3 region has 15 residues. V dropped 3 bases and J dropped 2 bases, with 11 bases sitting between them. CDR1 is SGHTA, CDR2 FQGNSA, per germline. Here the CDR3 DNA reads TGTGCCAGCAGCTTTCAGGGCATGGCTGGAAACACCATATATTTT. Its protein is CASSFQGMAGNTIYF.